The text below deals with one TCR beta chain. Its antigen target is currently unknown. There are no base qualities to consult, and no much larger clone falls within one base. The record originates from a study of T cell responses to AZD1222 COVID-19 vaccine (dated by TCRdb to the early 2020s). Study-level background: A total of 233 trial participants underwent TCR sequencing, of whom 200 to 220 had received two doses of AZD1222 and some 25 had received two doses of the MenACWY control vaccine. Trial participants were enrolled by age into subgroups of 18-55, 56-69 and 70-plus years, and approximately 150, 30 and 60 TCR-sequenced participants, respectively, were included in these subgroups.

The research as a whole found: Participants were mostly white British and included more females than males, and it was suggested by the authors that clonal diversity may have been underestimated. The vaccine-associated CD4 TCRs covered the entire spike protein, and the dominant responses fell in regions 160-218 and 743-854. The 56-69-year group was small, and its depth increase did not reach significance, likely because of low power. Nearly half of unique spike-specific TCRs reportedly recognized epitopes outside regions mutated in the B.1.351 and B.1.1.7 variants. No day 14 peak-response samples were available, so repertoires were characterized only after the peak T cell response. Conclusions about previously exposed vaccinees are limited because only 5 or 6 AZD1222 recipients were SARS-CoV-2 seropositive at baseline. After two AZD1222 doses, both the breadth and the depth of spike-specific TCRs were significantly higher than at day 0 and than in MenACWY recipients.

The intended sense of this specimen's time point label: baseline before first vaccination. Taken with the paper, the label for treatment or condition translates to: meningococcal conjugate vaccine given as trial control. The vaccinee samples were drawn from two UK trials, COV001 and COV002, one of which was a single-blind randomized controlled phase 2/3 trial testing AZD1222 (ChAdOx1 nCoV-19) in healthy adults. For TCRbeta chain sequencing, PBMC samples were collected from trial participants at day 0 and at day 28 after the second dose. The CDR3 regions of human TCRbeta chains were analyzed by immunosequencing. The authors' analysis ran thus. TCRs in the repertoires were compared against a reference library of SARS-CoV-2-specific TCRs that had been generated with the MIRA antigen-specificity platform. Breadth was defined as the fraction of unique TCRs that were SARS-CoV-2-associated. Depth was defined as the fraction of total T cells that were SARS-CoV-2-associated. Using the MIRA data, every spike-specific TCR was mapped to the spike region that the TCR reacted to and assigned to either a CD4 or a CD8 class. Log10-transformed breadth and depth values were compared by one-way ANOVA with Sidak's multiple comparisons tests. TCRdb obtained this table from immuneACCESS and retained in-frame rearrangements with V and J assigned. These tables miss some clones; where compared with another copy, unresolved V genes account for less than half of the shortfall, and the remainder is unexplained. D and trimming were read from the DNA, whereas the V and J calls and clone size are those reported in that table. The sample table records tens of thousands of clones; 85% to 90% of these occur just once. Roughly 4.5% of the sample comes from the top ten.

This material consisted of peripheral blood, taken on day 0 of MenACWY control vaccination. This sequence originates from an adult in good health.

The CDR3 corresponds to CAWSGGLGSSYNEQFF. The DNA sequence is TGTGCCTGGAGTGGGGGACTTGGGAGCTCCTACAATGAGCAGTTCTTC. The chain couples TRBV30 to TRBJ2-1, with TRBD2 tentatively as D gene (6 bases match). The junction shows trimming of 1 base on V and 0 bases on J, plus 13 bases between the germline ends. The germline V gene (reference sequence) supplies CDR1 GTSNPN and CDR2 SVGIG. The CDR3 runs 16 amino acids, cysteine and phenylalanine included. The read is trimmed to its CDR3 DNA, 48 bases read in frame from base 1.